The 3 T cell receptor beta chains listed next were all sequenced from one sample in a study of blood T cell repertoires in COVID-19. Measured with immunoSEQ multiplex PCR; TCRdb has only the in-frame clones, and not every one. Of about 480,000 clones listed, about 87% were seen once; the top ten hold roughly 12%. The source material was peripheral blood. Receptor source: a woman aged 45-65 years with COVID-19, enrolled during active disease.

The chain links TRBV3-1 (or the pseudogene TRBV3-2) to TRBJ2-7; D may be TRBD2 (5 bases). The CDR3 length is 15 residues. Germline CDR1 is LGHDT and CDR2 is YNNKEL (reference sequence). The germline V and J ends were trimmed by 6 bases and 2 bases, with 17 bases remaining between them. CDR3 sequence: CASSETLDGTYEQYF. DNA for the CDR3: TGTGCCAGCAGTGAAACCCTGGACGGGACCTACGAGCAGTACTTC.

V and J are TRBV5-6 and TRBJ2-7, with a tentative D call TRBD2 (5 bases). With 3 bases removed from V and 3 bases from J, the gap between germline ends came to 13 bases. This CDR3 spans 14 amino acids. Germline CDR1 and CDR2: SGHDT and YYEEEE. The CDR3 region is CASSSRTGYYEQYF. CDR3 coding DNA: TGTGCCAGCAGCTCCCGGACTGGATACTACGAGCAGTACTTC.

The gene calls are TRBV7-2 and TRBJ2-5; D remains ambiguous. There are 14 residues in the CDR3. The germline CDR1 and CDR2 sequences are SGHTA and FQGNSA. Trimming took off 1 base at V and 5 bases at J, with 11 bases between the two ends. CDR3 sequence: CASSLGGQLETQYF. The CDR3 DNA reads TGTGCCAGCAGCTTAGGTGGGCAGTTGGAGACCCAGTACTTC. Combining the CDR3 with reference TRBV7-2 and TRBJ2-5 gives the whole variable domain GAGVSQSPSNKVTEKGKDVELRCDPISGHTALYWYRQSLGQGLEFLIYFQGNSAPDKSGLPSDRFSAERTGGSVSTLTIQRTQQEDSAVYLCASSLGGQLETQYFGPGTRLLVL.